This T cell receptor (beta chain) emerged from a study of T-cell memory formation after mild COVID-19. Overall study results and limits: Second-wave clones peaking on day 37 lacked confirmed SARS-CoV-2 specificity.

In germline, CDR1 is MNHEY, CDR2 SVGAGI. The CDR3 is made up of 15 amino acids. The V and J ends lost 5 bases and 1 base, in that order; junction bases with no gene match: 4. One entry per CDR3 protein results from TCRdb running MiXCR on the 5' RACE reads. The sample consists of a few hundred thousand distinct CDR3 sequences, approximately 15% of them appearing once. A word on this clonotype: The antigen is undetermined.

The rearrangement uses TRBV6-5 and TRBJ2-5; the match to TRBD2 covers 10 bases. Sequences were obtained from PBMCs or a T cell subset sorted from them (not recorded which). The receptor comes from a man aged 18-30 years who had mild COVID-19 (a few samples of this study predate the infection). Cell type and time point are not known. The CDR3 is CASSTSGGAQETQYF. The CDR3 nucleotides read TGTGCCAGCAGTACCAGCGGGGGGGCCCAAGAGACCCAGTACTTC.